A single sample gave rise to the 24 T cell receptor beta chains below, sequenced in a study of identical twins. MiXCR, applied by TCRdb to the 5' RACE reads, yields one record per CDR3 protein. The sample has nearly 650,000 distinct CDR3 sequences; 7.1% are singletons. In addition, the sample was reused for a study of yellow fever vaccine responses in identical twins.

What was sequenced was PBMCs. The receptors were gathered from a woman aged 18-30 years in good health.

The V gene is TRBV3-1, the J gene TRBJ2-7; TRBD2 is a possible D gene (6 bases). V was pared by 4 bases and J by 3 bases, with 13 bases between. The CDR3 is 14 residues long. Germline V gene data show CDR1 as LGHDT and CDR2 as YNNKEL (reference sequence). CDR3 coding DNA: TGTGCCAGCAGCCCCGGGACTGTCTACTACGAGCAGTACTTC. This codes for CASSPGTVYYEQYF.

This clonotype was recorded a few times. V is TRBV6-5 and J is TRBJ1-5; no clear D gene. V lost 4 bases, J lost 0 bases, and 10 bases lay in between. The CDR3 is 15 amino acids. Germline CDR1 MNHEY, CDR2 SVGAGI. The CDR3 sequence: CASSLTAVSNQPQHF. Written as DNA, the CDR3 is TGTGCCAGCAGTTTGACGGCAGTTAGCAATCAGCCCCAGCATTTT.

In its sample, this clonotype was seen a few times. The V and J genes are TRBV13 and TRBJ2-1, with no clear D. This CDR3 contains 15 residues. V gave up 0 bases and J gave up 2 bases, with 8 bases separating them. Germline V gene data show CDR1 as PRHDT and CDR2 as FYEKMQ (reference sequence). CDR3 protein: CASSLGVAPYNEQFF. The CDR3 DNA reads TGTGCCAGCAGCTTAGGTGTGGCCCCCTACAATGAGCAGTTCTTC.

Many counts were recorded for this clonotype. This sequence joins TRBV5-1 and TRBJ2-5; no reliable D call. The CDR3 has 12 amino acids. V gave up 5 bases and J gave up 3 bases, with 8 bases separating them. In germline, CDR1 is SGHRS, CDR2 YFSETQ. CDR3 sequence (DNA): TGCGCCAGCAGGGGTGCTAAAGAGACCCAGTACTTC. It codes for CASRGAKETQYF.

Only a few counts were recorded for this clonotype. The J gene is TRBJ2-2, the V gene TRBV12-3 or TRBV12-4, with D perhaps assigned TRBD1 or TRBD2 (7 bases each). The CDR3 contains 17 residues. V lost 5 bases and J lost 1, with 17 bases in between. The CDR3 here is CASSPPGGGVNTGELFF. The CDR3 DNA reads TGTGCCAGCAGTCCCCCAGGGGGGGGTGTGAACACCGGGGAGCTGTTTTTT.

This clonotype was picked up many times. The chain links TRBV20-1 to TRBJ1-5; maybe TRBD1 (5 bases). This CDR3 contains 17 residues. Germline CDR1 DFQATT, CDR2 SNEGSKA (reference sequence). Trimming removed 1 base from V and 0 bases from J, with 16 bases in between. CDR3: CSARGQIGGYSNQPQHF. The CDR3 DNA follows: TGCAGTGCTAGAGGCCAGATCGGGGGGTATAGCAATCAGCCCCAGCATTTT.

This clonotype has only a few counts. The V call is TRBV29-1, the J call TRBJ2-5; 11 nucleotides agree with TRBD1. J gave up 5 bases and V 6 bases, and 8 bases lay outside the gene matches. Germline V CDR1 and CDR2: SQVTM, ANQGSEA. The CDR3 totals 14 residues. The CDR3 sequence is CSVADRGLRETQYF. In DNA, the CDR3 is TGCAGCGTCGCGGACAGGGGGCTGCGTGAGACCCAGTACTTC.

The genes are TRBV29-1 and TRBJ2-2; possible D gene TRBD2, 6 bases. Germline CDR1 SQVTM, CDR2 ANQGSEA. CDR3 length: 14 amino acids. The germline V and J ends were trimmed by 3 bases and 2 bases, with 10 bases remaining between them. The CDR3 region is CSVEEGLNTGELFF. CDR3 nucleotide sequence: TGCAGCGTTGAGGAGGGCTTAAACACCGGGGAGCTGTTTTTT.

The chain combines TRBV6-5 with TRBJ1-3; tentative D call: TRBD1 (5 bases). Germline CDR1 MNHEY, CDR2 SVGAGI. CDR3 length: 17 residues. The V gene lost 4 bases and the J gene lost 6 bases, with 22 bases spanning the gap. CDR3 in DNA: TGTGCCAGCAGTTCTACCTCCGGGGACCCCTTTGAAAACACCATATATTTT. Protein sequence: CASSSTSGDPFENTIYF.

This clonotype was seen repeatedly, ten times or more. CDR3 in amino acids: CSVRLDGLNEQFF. As DNA, the CDR3 is TGCAGCGTCCGTCTGGACGGACTAAATGAGCAGTTCTTC. The chain has TRBV29-1 and TRBJ2-1; possibly TRBD2 for D (6 bases). V lost 6 bases, J lost 7 bases, and 16 bases lay in between. Germline CDR1 is SQVTM and CDR2 is ANQGSEA. This CDR3 comprises 13 residues.

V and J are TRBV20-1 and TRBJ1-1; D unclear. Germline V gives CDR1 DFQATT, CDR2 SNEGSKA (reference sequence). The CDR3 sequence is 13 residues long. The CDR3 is CSAPVTTGLGAFF. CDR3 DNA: TGCAGCGCTCCGGTTACGACCGGTCTCGGAGCTTTCTTT.

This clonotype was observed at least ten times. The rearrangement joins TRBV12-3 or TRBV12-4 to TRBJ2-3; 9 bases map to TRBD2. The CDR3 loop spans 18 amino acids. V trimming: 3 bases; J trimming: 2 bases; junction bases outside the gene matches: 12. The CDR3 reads CASSFSIVAGVLTDTQYF. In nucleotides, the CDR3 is TGTGCCAGCAGTTTTTCCATCGTAGCGGGGGTGCTCACAGATACGCAGTATTTT.

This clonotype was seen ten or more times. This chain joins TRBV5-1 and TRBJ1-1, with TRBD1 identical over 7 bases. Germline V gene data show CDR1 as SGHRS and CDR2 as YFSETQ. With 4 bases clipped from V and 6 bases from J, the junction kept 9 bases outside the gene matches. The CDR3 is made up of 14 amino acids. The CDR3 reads CASSLDRWWAEAFF. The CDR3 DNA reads TGCGCCAGCAGCCTGGACAGGTGGTGGGCTGAAGCTTTCTTT.

The CDR3 region has the DNA TGTGCCAGCTCACCACAGGGGAGGGGCAGCTACGAGCAGTACTTC. This encodes CASSPQGRGSYEQYF. The chain uses TRBV18 and TRBJ2-7, with TRBD2 identical over 7 bases. Germline values: CDR1 KGHSH, CDR2 LQKENI. J was trimmed by 3 bases and V by 1 base; bases with no gene match: 6. The CDR3 runs 15 residues.

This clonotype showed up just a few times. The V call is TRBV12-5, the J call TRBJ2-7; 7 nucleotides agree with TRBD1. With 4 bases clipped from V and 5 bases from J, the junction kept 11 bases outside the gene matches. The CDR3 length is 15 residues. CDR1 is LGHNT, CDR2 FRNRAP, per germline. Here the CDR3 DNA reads TGTGCTAGTGGTTCCTCCCCGCATGACAGGGACGAGCAGTACGTC. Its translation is CASGSSPHDRDEQYV.

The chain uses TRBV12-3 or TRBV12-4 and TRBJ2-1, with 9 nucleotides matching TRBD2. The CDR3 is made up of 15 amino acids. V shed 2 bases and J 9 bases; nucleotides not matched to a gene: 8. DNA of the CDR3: TGTGCCAGCAGTTTACGGGCGGGAGGGGAAGGTGAGCAGTTCTTC. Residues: CASSLRAGGEGEQFF.

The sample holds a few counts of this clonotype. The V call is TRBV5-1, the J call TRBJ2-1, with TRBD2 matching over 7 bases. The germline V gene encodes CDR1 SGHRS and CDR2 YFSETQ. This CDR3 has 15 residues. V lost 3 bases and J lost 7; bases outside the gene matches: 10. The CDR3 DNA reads TGCGCCAGCAGCTCACCTAGCGGACTAGGGAATGAGCAGTTCTTC. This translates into CASSSPSGLGNEQFF.

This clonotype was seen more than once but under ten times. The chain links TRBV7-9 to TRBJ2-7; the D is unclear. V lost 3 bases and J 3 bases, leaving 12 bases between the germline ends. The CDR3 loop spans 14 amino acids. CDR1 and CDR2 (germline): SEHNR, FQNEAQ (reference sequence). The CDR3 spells CASSFDTTYYEQYF. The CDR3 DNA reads TGTGCCAGCAGCTTTGATACGACCTACTACGAGCAGTACTTC.

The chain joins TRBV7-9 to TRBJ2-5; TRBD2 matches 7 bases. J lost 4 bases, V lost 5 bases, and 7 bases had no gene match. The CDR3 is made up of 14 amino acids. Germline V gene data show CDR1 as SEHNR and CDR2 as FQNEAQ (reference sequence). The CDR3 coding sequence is TGTGCCAGCAGCGACACACTAGCGAGAGAGACCCAGTACTTC. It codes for CASSDTLARETQYF.

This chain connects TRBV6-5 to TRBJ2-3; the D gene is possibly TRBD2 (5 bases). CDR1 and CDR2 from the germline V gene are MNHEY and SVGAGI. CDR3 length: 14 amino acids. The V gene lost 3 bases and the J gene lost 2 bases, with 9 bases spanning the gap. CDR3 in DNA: TGTGCCAGCAGTTATTTCGGGAACACAGATACGCAGTATTTT. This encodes CASSYFGNTDTQYF.

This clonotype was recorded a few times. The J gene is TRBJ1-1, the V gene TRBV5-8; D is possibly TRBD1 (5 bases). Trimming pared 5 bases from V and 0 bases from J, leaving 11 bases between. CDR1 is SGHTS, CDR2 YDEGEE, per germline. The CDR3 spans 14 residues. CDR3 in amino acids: CASRWGQLNTEAFF. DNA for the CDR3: TGTGCCAGCAGGTGGGGCCAGTTGAACACTGAAGCTTTCTTT.

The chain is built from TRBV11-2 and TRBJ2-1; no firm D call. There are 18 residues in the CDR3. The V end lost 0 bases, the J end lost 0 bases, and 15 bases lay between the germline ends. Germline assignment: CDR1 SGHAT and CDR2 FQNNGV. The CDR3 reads CASSLDLSAASSYNEQFF. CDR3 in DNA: TGTGCCAGCAGCTTAGATCTTTCGGCAGCCAGCTCCTACAATGAGCAGTTCTTC.

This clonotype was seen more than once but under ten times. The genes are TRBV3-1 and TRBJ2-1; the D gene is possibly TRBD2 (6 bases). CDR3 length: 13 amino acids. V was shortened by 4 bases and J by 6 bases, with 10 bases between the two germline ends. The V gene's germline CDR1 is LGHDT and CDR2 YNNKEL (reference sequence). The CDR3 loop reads CASSLRLGNEQFF. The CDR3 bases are TGTGCCAGCAGCCTTCGACTAGGCAATGAGCAGTTCTTC.

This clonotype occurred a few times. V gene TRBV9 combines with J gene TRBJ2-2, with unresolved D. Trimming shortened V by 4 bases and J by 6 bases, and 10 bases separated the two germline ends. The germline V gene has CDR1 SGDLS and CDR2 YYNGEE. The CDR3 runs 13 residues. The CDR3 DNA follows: TGTGCCAGCAGCACAGACGATCCCGGGGAGCTGTTTTTT. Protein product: CASSTDDPGELFF.